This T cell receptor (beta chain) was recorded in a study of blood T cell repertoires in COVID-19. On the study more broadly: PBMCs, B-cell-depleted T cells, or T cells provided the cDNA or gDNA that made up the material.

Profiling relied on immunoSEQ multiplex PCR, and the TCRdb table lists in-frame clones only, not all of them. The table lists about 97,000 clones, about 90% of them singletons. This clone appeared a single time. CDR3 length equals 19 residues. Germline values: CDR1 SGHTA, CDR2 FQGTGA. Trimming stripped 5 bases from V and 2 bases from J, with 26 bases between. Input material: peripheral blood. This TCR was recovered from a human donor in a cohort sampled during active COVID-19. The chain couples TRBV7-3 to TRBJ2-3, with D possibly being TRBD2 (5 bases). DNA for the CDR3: TGTGCCAGCAGCCCCGGCTCCCTCTCCGTGGGAGCCAACACAGATACGCAGTATTTT. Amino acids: CASSPGSLSVGANTDTQYF.